Listed here are 7 T cell receptor beta chains from one sample, sequenced in a study of blood T cell repertoires in COVID-19. Generated by immunoSEQ multiplex PCR, the TCRdb table keeps only in-frame clones and is missing some. The sample shows roughly 190,000 clones, around four fifths of them seen only once. Sequenced sample: peripheral blood. The receptors stem from a man in his fifties with active or convalescent COVID-19.

This clone was counted once. The chain employs TRBV9 and TRBJ2-2; weak D call: TRBD1 (6 bases). V was cut by 4 bases and J by 2 bases, with 15 bases left in between. Looked up from germline, CDR1 is SGDLS and CDR2 is YYNGEE. The CDR3 length is 16 residues. CDR3 bases: TGTGCCAGCAGCAAATACGGGACATCCAACACCGGGGAGCTGTTTTTT. Protein product: CASSKYGTSNTGELFF.

This chain connects TRBV9 to TRBJ2-3, with a possible D match to TRBD2 (6 bases). The CDR3 is 14 amino acids. The germline V and J ends were trimmed by 3 bases and 2 bases, with 10 bases remaining between them. Germline values: CDR1 SGDLS, CDR2 YYNGEE. In DNA form, the CDR3 reads TGTGCCAGCAGCGCTAGCGTCTCCACAGATACGCAGTATTTT. Its protein is CASSASVSTDTQYF. The variable domain in full, with the rest retrieved from reference TRBV9 and TRBJ2-3, is DSGVTQTPKHLITATGQRVTLRCSPRSGDLSVYWYQQSLDQGLQFLIQYYNGEERAKGNILERFSAQQFPDLHSELNLSSLELGDSALYFCASSASVSTDTQYFGPGTRLTVL.

The chain has TRBV29-1 and TRBJ1-2, with TRBD1 matching over 9 bases. With 6 bases clipped from V and 4 bases from J, the junction kept 3 bases outside the gene matches. Germline V gene lookup returns CDR1 SQVTM and CDR2 ANQGSEA. The CDR3 runs 12 residues. The CDR3 nucleotides are TGCAGCGTCAGGACAGGGGTCTATGGCTACACCTTC. Its protein is CSVRTGVYGYTF.

The chain carries TRBV24-1 and TRBJ2-7; 10 bases are a match to TRBD1. V dropped 9 bases and J dropped 6; count of bases not matched to a gene: 16. The germline CDR1 and CDR2 sequences are KGHDR and SFDVKD. The CDR3 covers 16 residues. CDR3 DNA sequence: TGTGCCACCGCCCCCGCAGAAGGGACAGGGGAACGCGAGCAGTACTTC. Translation gives CATAPAEGTGEREQYF.

This chain connects TRBV28 to TRBJ1-4, with D possibly TRBD1 on 5 matching bases. Germline V gene data show CDR1 as MDHEN and CDR2 as SYDVKM. The CDR3 is 12 residues long. Trimming pared 6 bases from V and 5 bases from J, leaving 7 bases between. The CDR3 loop reads CASREGNEKLFF. CDR3 bases: TGTGCCAGCAGGGAGGGGAATGAAAAACTGTTTTTT.

The chain uses TRBV6-1 and TRBJ1-6; maybe TRBD1 (6 bases). The CDR3 contains 16 residues. Germline assignment: CDR1 MNHNS and CDR2 SASEGT. V shed 0 bases and J shed 7 bases, with 13 bases lying between them. DNA for the CDR3: TGTGCCAGCAGTGAAGCGCAGAGAACAGGGAATTCACCCCTCCACTTT. Protein product: CASSEAQRTGNSPLHF.

The genes are TRBV6-5 and TRBJ1-4; maybe TRBD1 (5 bases). There are 14 residues in the CDR3. V was trimmed by 5 bases and J by 8 bases, leaving 15 bases between them. Germline V gene lookup returns CDR1 MNHEY and CDR2 SVGAGI. The CDR3 loop is CASSSDSLREKLFF. The CDR3 DNA reads as TGTGCCAGCAGTAGCGACAGTCTACGAGAAAAACTGTTTTTT.